The rows below give T cell receptor beta chains drawn from one sample of a study of cytomegalovirus exposure and HLA in healthy donors. The data were produced by immunoSEQ multiplex PCR, yet TCRdb's version contains in-frame clones alone and is incomplete. The sample has 60,000 to 75,000 clones; 85% to 95% are singletons. The sample comprised PBMCs. The receptors originated from a woman under 30 in good health and CMV-seropositive. Both conserved end residues are part of each CDR3. A D gene is named only where the DNA matches it firmly. Size tells how often a clone was seen (once, few, many) or the class of an expanded clone, and some rows leave it out.

d_gene	abundance	j_gene	v_gene	CDR3nt	CDR3aa
-	-	TRBJ2-3	TRBV25-1	TGTGCCAGCAGTGATCTAGGGGGAGTCGCAGATACGCAGTATTTT	CASSDLGGVADTQYF
-	once	TRBJ1-1	TRBV4-2	TGTGCCAGCAGCCCACTCAAGATGGGCGGGGTCAGCGGCGAAGCTTTCTTT	CASSPLKMGGVSGEAFF
-	-	TRBJ2-3	TRBV30	TGTGCCTGGGGACCGGACACCGGCACAGATACGCAGTATTTT	CAWGPDTGTDTQYF
-	-	TRBJ1-3	TRBV30	TGTGCCTGGAGTGTACTCGACCGGAGCTCTGGAAACACCATATATTTT	CAWSVLDRSSGNTIYF
-	-	TRBJ1-1	TRBV19	TGTGCCAGTAGTAGCGGGTCGGGGTACACTGAAGCTTTCTTT	CASSSGSGYTEAFF
-	-	TRBJ1-2	TRBV7-2	TGTGCCAGCAGCTGGCGGACAGCCCTTTATGGCTACACCTTC	CASSWRTALYGYTF
TRBD1	-	TRBJ1-1	TRBV5-1	TGCGCCAGCAGCTTGGAAATGGGACAGAACAAACACGAAGCTTTCTTT	CASSLEMGQNKHEAFF
TRBD1	-	TRBJ1-5	TRBV19	TGTGCCAGTACCGTGACAGGGCCCGGGCCCCAGCATTTT	CASTVTGPGPQHF
TRBD2	-	TRBJ2-3	TRBV10-3	TGTGCCATCAGTGAGGCCCCGGGGGGGGGTACCACAGATACGCAGTATTTT	CAISEAPGGGTTDTQYF
-	-	TRBJ2-5	TRBV2	TGTGCCAGCAGCGTCGACGGTTCGAGGGAGACCCAGTACTTC	CASSVDGSRETQYF
-	-	TRBJ2-7	TRBV19	TGTGCCAGTAGTATAGGTGCGGGGCCGAGCTACGAGCAGTACTTC	CASSIGAGPSYEQYF
-	-	TRBJ2-3	TRBV10-3	TGTGCCATCAGTGATCCCCTGACAGGCACAGATACGCAGTATTTT	CAISDPLTGTDTQYF
-	-	TRBJ1-4	TRBV4-3	TGCGCCAGCAGCCAGGCTCTAGGTCGGGAAAAACTGTTTTTT	CASSQALGREKLFF
TRBD1	few	TRBJ1-5	TRBV29-1	TGCAGCGTTGTGGCAGGGGGGAACGAGAATCAGCCCCAGCATTTT	CSVVAGGNENQPQHF
TRBD1	-	TRBJ1-1	TRBV6-5	TGTGCCAGCAGTACACAGGGGACGAACACTGAAGCTTTCTTT	CASSTQGTNTEAFF
-	-	TRBJ2-4	TRBV28	TGTGCCAGCAGTTTATCGTACAGCCCGGGGGCCAAAAACATTCAGTACTTC	CASSLSYSPGAKNIQYF
TRBD2	-	TRBJ2-7	TRBV18	TGTGCCAGCTCAGGAACGGGGGGACGGGGCGAGCAGTACTTC	CASSGTGGRGEQYF
TRBD2	-	TRBJ2-5	TRBV5-6	TGTGCCAGCAGCTGGGGGGGACCCTCCCAAGAGACCCAGTACTTC	CASSWGGPSQETQYF
TRBD1	-	TRBJ2-7	TRBV13	TGTGCCAGCAGCGCGCTCACCCCAAACCCCCTGGCAGGGGGCTCGGACTACGAGCAGTACTTC	CASSALTPNPLAGGSDYEQYF
-	-	TRBJ2-7	TRBV4-1	TGCGCCAGCAGCTACCGGGACAACTCCTACGAGCAGTACTTC	CASSYRDNSYEQYF
-	-	TRBJ1-1	TRBV6-5	TGTGCCAGCAGTTACTTTTCAGAGGATGAAGCTTTCTTT	CASSYFSEDEAFF
-	-	TRBJ1-5	TRBV28	TGTGCCAGCAGCTTATACAGGGCCTTTCAAGATCAGCCCCAGCATTTT	CASSLYRAFQDQPQHF
-	-	TRBJ2-5	TRBV7-2	TGTGCCAGCAGCTTAGTAAGCGGGTTAGAGACCCAGTACTTC	CASSLVSGLETQYF
-	-	TRBJ2-3	TRBV7-9	TGTGCCAGCAGCTACTCTCCGTCAGATACGCAGTATTTT	CASSYSPSDTQYF
-	-	TRBJ1-4	TRBV5-6	TGTGCCAGCAGCCGACAACTCGGCCGGGGGAATGAAAAACTGTTTTTT	CASSRQLGRGNEKLFF
-	-	TRBJ2-6	TRBV5-1	TGCGCCAGCAGCTGGGGGCCCTCTGGGGCCAACGTCCTGACTTTC	CASSWGPSGANVLTF
TRBD2	-	TRBJ2-7	TRBV29-1	TGCAGCGTTGAAGATTCGGGAGGGGGCGAGCAGTACTTC	CSVEDSGGGEQYF
TRBD1	-	TRBJ1-4	TRBV4-1	TGCGCCAGCAGCCAGGAACGGACAGGGGGAGGAGAAAAACTGTTTTTT	CASSQERTGGGEKLFF